This T cell receptor (beta chain) was found in a study of T cell responses to AZD1222 COVID-19 vaccine. Study information: Doses given second, at about 4 or about 12 weeks, were pooled. Study observations and caveats: Donor demographics were predominantly white British with a female majority; clonal diversity may be underestimated. Mapped onto spike, vaccine-associated CD4 TCRs spanned it and were dominant at 160-218 and 743-854.

Using immunoSEQ multiplex PCR, the repertoire was profiled, and TCRdb retains in-frame clones only, with some absent. The table includes about 110,000 clones, 91% detected once. A remark on this clone: Its target is unknown.

The CDR3 consists of 16 residues. V shed 5 bases, J shed 7 bases, and the junction held 9 bases outside the gene matches. Germline CDR1 reads SGHAT; CDR2 reads FQDESV (reference sequence). The genes are TRBV11-1 and TRBJ2-1; 12 bases align to TRBD2. This clonotype was obtained from an adult in good health. The sequencing here drew on peripheral blood, taken on day 0 of AZD1222 vaccination. CDR3 protein: CASSLPLAGGWNEQFF. As DNA, the CDR3 is TGTGCCAGCAGCCTCCCTCTAGCGGGAGGGTGGAATGAGCAGTTCTTC. Full variable domain (remainder filled in from reference TRBV11-1 and TRBJ2-1): EAEVAQSPRYKITEKSQAVAFWCDPISGHATLYWYRQILGQGPELLVQFQDESVVDDSQLPKDRFSAERLKGVDSTLKIQPAELGDSAMYLCASSLPLAGGWNEQFFGPGTRLTVL.